Listed here are 4 T cell receptor beta chains from one sample, sequenced in a study of blood T cells in healthy people across ages. Sample-barcoded 5' priming and a J-beta primer mix drove a second PCR of roughly 6 to 12 cycles. TCRdb processed the 5' RACE reads anew with MiXCR; each CDR3 protein has one entry. The repertoire includes some 800,000 distinct CDR3 sequences, under 45% of them detected once, and roughly 19% sits in the top ten. Sequencing used blood. All receptors come from a man in his 60s in good health.

This clonotype came up a few times. The rearrangement joins TRBV7-8 to TRBJ2-4, with D possibly being TRBD2 (5 bases). The tail of the sequence fits TRBJ2-7 better, so the J call may be wrong. The germline gives CDR1 SGHVS, CDR2 FQNEAQ. The CDR3 runs 15 residues. CDR3 nucleotide sequence: TGTGCCAGCAGCTTAGAGGGTTCGGGAACCTACGAGCAGTACTTC. The encoded protein is CASSLEGSGTYEQYF.

This clonotype occurred many times. V and J are TRBV15 and TRBJ2-1; D unclear. The CDR3 is 13 residues long. CDR1 LNHNV and CDR2 YYDKDF come from the germline V gene (reference sequence). V gave up 4 bases and J gave up 7 bases, with 11 bases separating them. The CDR3 DNA follows: TGTGCCACCAGCACAAACAGTGGTAATGAGCAGTTCTTC. Encoded protein: CATSTNSGNEQFF.

The chain is built from TRBV15 and TRBJ2-3; D uncertain. The CDR3 has 13 amino acids. The V end lost 5 bases, the J end lost 4 bases, and 10 bases lay between the germline ends. CDR1 is LNHNV, CDR2 YYDKDF, per germline (reference sequence). The CDR3 spells CATSGGSPDTQYF. CDR3 in DNA: TGTGCCACCAGCGGTGGGTCACCAGATACGCAGTATTTT.

The chain links TRBV20-1 to TRBJ2-1, with 8 bases identical to TRBD2. CDR1 and CDR2 (germline): DFQATT, SNEGSKA (reference sequence). The CDR3 covers 12 residues. The J segment lost 9 bases and the V segment lost 6 bases, leaving 7 bases of the junction unmatched. The CDR3 bases are TGCAGTGCCCCCGGACTAGCCGGTGAGCAGTTCTTC. Its translation: CSAPGLAGEQFF.